This T cell receptor (beta chain) was recorded in a study of beta chain features in type 1 diabetes. As to this clone: The antigen remains undetermined.

Germline CDR1 SGHVS, CDR2 FQNEAQ. The CDR3 is 15 residues long. Trimming took off 5 bases at V and 3 bases at J, with 15 bases between the two ends. Study conclusions and caveats: Within each of all four CD4+ subsets, Type 1 diabetes patients had TCRB CDR3s that were moderately but significantly shorter.

One heparinised blood draw averaging around 120 mL was given by each donor. By way of CD45RO/CCR7/CD25/CD127/CD95/CD27, the CD4+ regulatory, stem cell-like memory, central memory and naive cells were sorted. Expressed TCRB transcripts were sequenced, since all the RNA that had been isolated was reverse transcribed. The table came from immunoSEQ multiplex PCR; TCRdb's copy has only in-frame clones and leaves some out. The sample comprises 430,000 or so clones, 9.5% to 12% of which are singletons, and over 0.035% rests with the top ten. The source of this sequence is a woman between 18 and 29 years old in good health. Source material: naive CD4+ T cells from blood. J is TRBJ2-3 and V is TRBV7-8, with D perhaps being TRBD1 or TRBD2 (6 bases each). Here the CDR3 reads CASSPGAVPTDTQYF. As DNA, the CDR3 is TGTGCCAGCAGCCCGGGGGCAGTGCCGACAGATACGCAGTATTTT.